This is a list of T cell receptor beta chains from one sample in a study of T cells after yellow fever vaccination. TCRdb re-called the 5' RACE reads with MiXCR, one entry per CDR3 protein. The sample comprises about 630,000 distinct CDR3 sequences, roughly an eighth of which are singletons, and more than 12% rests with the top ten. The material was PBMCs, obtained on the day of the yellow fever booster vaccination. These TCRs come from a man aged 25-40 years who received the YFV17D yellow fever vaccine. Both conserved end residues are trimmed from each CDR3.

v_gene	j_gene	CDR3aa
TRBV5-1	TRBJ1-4	ASSLDGQAFTNEKLF
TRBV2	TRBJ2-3	ASGGQRPDTQY
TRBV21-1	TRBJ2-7	ASSKAGGREQY
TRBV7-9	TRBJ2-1	ASSFIASEQF
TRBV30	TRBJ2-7	AWSVAGGDTYEQY
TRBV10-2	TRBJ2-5	ATRIYGGETQY
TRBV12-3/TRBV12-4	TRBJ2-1	ASSLILNNEQF
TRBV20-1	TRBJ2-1	SARDQGQNYNEQF
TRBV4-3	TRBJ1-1	ASSRQGGDTEAF
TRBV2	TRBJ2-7	ASGRSTTDYEQY
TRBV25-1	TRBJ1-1	ASSDRVKTEAF
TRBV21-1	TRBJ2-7	ASSKEMGLTYEQY
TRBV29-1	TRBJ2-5	SVERGTQSASGYQETQY
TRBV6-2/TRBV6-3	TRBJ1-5	ASSYAFGQPQH
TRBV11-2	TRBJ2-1	ASSLRLSDNEQF
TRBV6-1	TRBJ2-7	ASNLGGDWYEQY
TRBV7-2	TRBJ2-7	ASNLLGQGVHEQY